This is a list of T cell receptor beta chains from one sample in a study of Ad26.COV2.S vaccination and SARS-CoV-2 variants. Here immunoSEQ multiplex PCR was the method, and the copy in TCRdb shows in-frame clones only, minus some. The sample lists around 86,000 clones, approximately 77% occurring once. The sample in question was peripheral blood, obtained after recovery from COVID-19. These receptors were taken from a human donor who had recovered from COVID-19. Each CDR3 is given with its conserved first and last residue. D genes are given only for firm matches. The size of a clone is reported for some rows only, either as once, few or many, or as a class for expanded clones.

>TRBV5-1|TRBJ2-1|TRBD2|.
TGCGCCAGCAGCTCTACCGGGACTAGGTTAGGTGAGCAGTTCTTC
CASSSTGTRLGEQFF
>TRBV4-3|TRBJ2-3|.|.
TGCGCCAGCAGCCAAGTGCCTAGCACAGATACGCAGTATTTT
CASSQVPSTDTQYF
>TRBV19|TRBJ1-5|.|once
TGTGCCAGTAAGGAATACCGGGACCTAACGGGCAATCAGCCCCAGCATTTT
CASKEYRDLTGNQPQHF
>TRBV3-1/TRBV3-2|TRBJ2-1|.|.
TGTGCCAGCAGCCAAGATTTAGGACAGAACAATGAGCAGTTCTTC
CASSQDLGQNNEQFF
>TRBV5-1|TRBJ2-2|.|.
TGCGCCAGCAGCTTGGGGGTGGGTCGGAGCACCGGGGAGCTGTTTTTT
CASSLGVGRSTGELFF
>TRBV5-1|TRBJ2-2|.|.
TGCGCCAGCAGCAAGGACAGTTCTGACACCGGGGAGCTGTTTTTT
CASSKDSSDTGELFF
>TRBV18|TRBJ1-2|.|.
TGTGCCAGCTCACCTTCAGGGAACTATGGCTACACCTTC
CASSPSGNYGYTF
>TRBV5-1|TRBJ2-5|.|.
TGCGCCAGCAGCTTGGATAGCGGCAGTCCCGGGGAGACCCAGTACTTC
CASSLDSGSPGETQYF
>TRBV7-2|TRBJ2-3|.|.
TGTGCCAGCAGCTTACAGGCAGGGGGCACAGATACGCAGTATTTT
CASSLQAGGTDTQYF
>TRBV10-2|TRBJ2-1|.|.
TGCGCCAGCAGTTCCCTAGCGCCCTCCTACAATGAGCAGTTCTTC
CASSSLAPSYNEQFF
>TRBV5-1|TRBJ2-7|TRBD1|few
TGCGCCAGCAGCTTACAAGCCGGGACAGGGTACGGCGAGCAGTACTTC
CASSLQAGTGYGEQYF
>TRBV6-5|TRBJ1-2|.|few
TGTGCCAGCAGTTACGGTAAAGGGACATACGGCTACACCTTC
CASSYGKGTYGYTF
>TRBV5-4|TRBJ2-4|.|.
TGTGCCAGCAGCTTGGCTGCGGGAGCCAAAAACATTCAGTACTTC
CASSLAAGAKNIQYF
>TRBV2|TRBJ2-7|.|medium-sized
TGTGCCAGCAGTGAAAGCTTTACGGCAGGAGCTTCCTACGAGCAGTACTTC
CASSESFTAGASYEQYF
>TRBV7-8|TRBJ1-1|.|.
TGTGCCAGCAGCTTAGGATTAGTGAACACTGAAGCTTTCTTT
CASSLGLVNTEAFF
>TRBV9|TRBJ2-3|.|.
TGTGCCAGCAGCGTAGGGGGTGGTCTTGCAGATACGCAGTATTTT
CASSVGGGLADTQYF
>TRBV18|TRBJ2-1|TRBD1|.
TGTGCCAGCTCCCAGGACAGGGGTGGATATGAGCAGTTCTTC
CASSQDRGGYEQFF